Presented here are 11 T cell receptor beta chains from one specimen sequenced in a study of shared clonotypes between healthy human individuals. Clones were read by immunoSEQ multiplex PCR, and TCRdb kept only the in-frame ones, dropping some. The data hold about 380,000 clones, with 90% to 98% observed a single time. The material sequenced was memory CD8+ T cells sorted from blood. Sample subset: CD45RO+ cells pooled with CCR7-negative TemRA cells. Every receptor here comes from a man aged 25 to 45 in good health.

J is TRBJ1-4 and V is TRBV7-9; perhaps TRBD1 as D (5 bases). The CDR3 runs 14 residues. Germline V gene sequence: CDR1 SEHNR, CDR2 FQNEAQ (reference sequence). The V end was cut by 5 bases, the J end by 5 bases, with 12 bases between. CDR3 loop: CASSRDAVNEKLFF. The CDR3, as DNA: TGTGCCAGCAGCCGGGACGCAGTAAATGAAAAACTGTTTTTT.

The chain is built from TRBV2 and TRBJ2-1; 15 positions agree with TRBD2. The CDR3 runs to 18 residues. Trimming at V came to 10 bases and at J to 12 bases, leaving 22 bases not matched to a gene. The germline V gene has CDR1 SNHLY and CDR2 FYNNEI. CDR3 nucleotides: TGTGCCAACTTCCCTCAGTGGACTAGCGGGAGGGCCATGATGGGGCAGTTCTTC. It encodes CANFPQWTSGRAMMGQFF.

The rearrangement uses TRBV28 and TRBJ2-5, with 11 bases lining up with TRBD2. V was clipped by 3 bases and J by 1 base; unmatched bases: 7. This CDR3 spans 17 amino acids. CDR1 and CDR2 from the germline V gene are MDHEN and SYDVKM. This CDR3 reads CASSFPRSGRAQETQYF. CDR3 DNA sequence: TGTGCCAGCAGTTTCCCCCGTAGCGGGAGGGCCCAAGAGACCCAGTACTTC.

This sequence joins TRBV6-6 and TRBJ2-4; D is unresolved. Trimming took off 2 bases at V and 9 bases at J, with 14 bases between the two ends. The CDR3 length is 14 residues. Germline V gene sequence: CDR1 MNHNY, CDR2 SVGAGI (reference sequence). This CDR3 is CASSYPSPSTIQYF. The CDR3 DNA sequence: TGTGCCAGCAGTTACCCGTCCCCTAGTACCATTCAGTACTTC.

The chain uses TRBV25-1 and TRBJ1-1; no reliable D call. The CDR3 has 15 amino acids. V gave up 5 bases and J gave up 3 bases, with 16 bases separating them. Looked up from germline, CDR1 is MGHDK and CDR2 is SYGVNS. CDR3 DNA: TGTGCCAGCAGTTCCGTCTCAGTCGACGACACTGAAGCTTTCTTT. Its protein is CASSSVSVDDTEAFF.

The chain carries TRBV10-1 and TRBJ2-2; D unclear. The V end was cut by 2 bases, the J end by 4 bases, with 5 bases between. Germline loops: CDR1 WNHNN, CDR2 SYGVQD (reference sequence). The CDR3 extends over 13 amino acids. CDR3 in DNA: TGCGCCAGCAGTGAGGGTGGCACCGGGGAGCTGTTTTTT. Its translation is CASSEGGTGELFF.

The chain is built from TRBV5-8 and TRBJ2-5, with D possibly being TRBD1 (6 bases). The CDR3 has 15 amino acids. Between the trimmed V and J ends, which lost 5 bases and 5 bases, there was a span of 19 bases. CDR1 SGHTS and CDR2 YDEGEE come from the germline V gene. For the CDR3, the DNA is TGTGCCAGCAGAAATGGGAACAGGGCTTGGGAGACCCAGTACTTC. Translating it yields CASRNGNRAWETQYF.

The chain is built from TRBV7-2 and TRBJ1-3; TRBD1 might be the D (5 bases). Germline CDR1 SGHTA, CDR2 FQGNSA. The germline V and J ends were trimmed by 4 bases and 2 bases, with 12 bases remaining between them. The CDR3 runs 15 residues. The CDR3 nucleotides are TGTGCCAGCAGCTCTTGGGGGACTGCTGGAAACACCATATATTTT. It translates to CASSSWGTAGNTIYF.

The chain carries TRBV2 and TRBJ2-7; D ambiguous. Trimming removed 6 bases from V and 0 bases from J, with 3 bases in between. CDR1 SNHLY and CDR2 FYNNEI come from the germline V gene. The CDR3 loop spans 11 amino acids. The CDR3 spells CASRVSYEQYF. CDR3 nucleotide sequence: TGTGCCAGCAGGGTCTCCTACGAGCAGTACTTC. Full variable domain (missing parts from reference TRBV2 and TRBJ2-7): EPEVTQTPSHQVTQMGQEVILRCVPISNHLYFYWYRQILGQKVEFLVSFYNNEISEKSEIFDDQFSVERPDGSNFTLKIRSTKLEDSAMYFCASRVSYEQYFGPGTRLTVT.

V usage is TRBV29-1 and J usage is TRBJ2-4; 9 positions agree with TRBD1. CDR3 size: 13 residues. In germline, CDR1 is SQVTM, CDR2 ANQGSEA. The J segment lost 1 base and the V segment lost 8 bases, leaving 3 bases of the junction unmatched. The CDR3 sequence is CSCGQGAKNIQYF. CDR3 DNA: TGCAGCTGTGGACAGGGGGCCAAAAACATTCAGTACTTC. The complete variable domain, with remaining parts taken from reference TRBV29-1 and TRBJ2-4, reads SAVISQKPSRDICQRGTSLTIQCQVDSQVTMMFWYRQQPGQSLTLIATANQGSEATYESGFVIDKFPISRPNLTFSTLTVSNMSPEDSSIYLCSCGQGAKNIQYFGAGTRLSVL.

The rearrangement joins TRBV19 to TRBJ2-7; no definite D call. The CDR3 is 15 residues long. Per germline, CDR1 LNHDA and CDR2 SQIVND (reference sequence). V was cut by 4 bases and J by 2 bases, with 15 bases left in between. The CDR3 nucleotides are TGTGCCAGTAGTAGGGTCTCTATGGGAACCTACGAGCAGTACTTC. Translated, it gives CASSRVSMGTYEQYF.